A selection of T cell receptor beta chains follows, all from one sample in a study of blood T cell repertoires in COVID-19. Using immunoSEQ multiplex PCR, the repertoire was profiled, and TCRdb retains in-frame clones only, with some absent. Of 25,000 to 30,000 clones listed, approximately 88% are singletons. The specimen sequenced was peripheral blood. Receptors were obtained from an elderly man with active COVID-19. The CDR3 runs from the conserved cysteine through the conserved F or W. Each record gives: J gene, clone size, V gene, D gene, CDR3 DNA, CDR3 protein. D genes are given only for firm matches. Clone sizes are given selectively: once, few, many, or a class where the clone is expanded.

>TRBJ1-2|NA|TRBV19|TRBD1
TGTGCCAGTAGTATACTACAGGGGGACTATGGCTACACCTTC
CASSILQGDYGYTF
>TRBJ1-5|NA|TRBV23-1|NA
TGCGCCAGCAGCCCACGACGGGGAACGGGAAATCAGCCCCAGCATTTT
CASSPRRGTGNQPQHF
>TRBJ1-4|NA|TRBV27|TRBD1
TGTGCCAGCAGTTTACGCCCGGACCGGACAGGGGTTGAAAAACTGTTTTTT
CASSLRPDRTGVEKLFF
>TRBJ2-1|NA|TRBV10-2|TRBD1
TGCGCCAGCAGAGCGGGACAGGGTGCCTACAATGAGCAGTTCTTC
CASRAGQGAYNEQFF
>TRBJ2-1|once|TRBV10-3|NA
TGTGCCATCGCTTACAGCCCCTACAATGAGCAGTTCTTC
CAIAYSPYNEQFF
>TRBJ1-2|NA|TRBV18|NA
TGTGCCAGCTCACCGAACAGTAACTATGGCTACACCTTC
CASSPNSNYGYTF
>TRBJ1-5|once|TRBV6-2/TRBV6-3|NA
TGTGCCAGCAGTTACAGCCAGGGCCCCCAGCATTTT
CASSYSQGPQHF
>TRBJ2-3|NA|TRBV28|TRBD2
TGTGCCAGCAGTTTGTCCGGACTAGCGGGGGCAGATACGCAGTATTTT
CASSLSGLAGADTQYF
>TRBJ1-1|NA|TRBV7-2|NA
TGTGCCAGCAGCTTATTGACATTTGAAGCTTTCTTT
CASSLLTFEAFF
>TRBJ2-3|NA|TRBV5-1|NA
TGCGCCAGCAGAACGAATTTCCCGGGAGATACGCAGTATTTT
CASRTNFPGDTQYF
>TRBJ2-3|NA|TRBV29-1|NA
TGCAGCGTTGAAGAAACCTCGGCGGATTGGAAGTCTTCTAGCACAGATACGCAGTATTTT
CSVEETSADWKSSSTDTQYF
>TRBJ2-2|NA|TRBV6-6|NA
TGTGCCAGCAGTTACTCCTCTACGACCGGGGAGCTGTTTTTT
CASSYSSTTGELFF
>TRBJ2-5|NA|TRBV28|NA
TGTGCCAGCAGTCGAAACCAAGACATGTCCCAGTACTTC
CASSRNQDMSQYF
>TRBJ1-1|NA|TRBV25-1|NA
TGTGCCAGCAGCCCCCTGGCAGGTTCGACTGAAGCTTTCTTT
CASSPLAGSTEAFF
>TRBJ1-4|NA|TRBV6-1|NA
TGTGCCAGCAGTGAGTTGGGGAGAGTTTCGTTTTTT
CASSELGRVSFF
>TRBJ2-6|NA|TRBV11-1|NA
TGTGCCAGCAGCTCCTTGAGAGCTGGGGCCAACGTCCTGACTTTC
CASSSLRAGANVLTF